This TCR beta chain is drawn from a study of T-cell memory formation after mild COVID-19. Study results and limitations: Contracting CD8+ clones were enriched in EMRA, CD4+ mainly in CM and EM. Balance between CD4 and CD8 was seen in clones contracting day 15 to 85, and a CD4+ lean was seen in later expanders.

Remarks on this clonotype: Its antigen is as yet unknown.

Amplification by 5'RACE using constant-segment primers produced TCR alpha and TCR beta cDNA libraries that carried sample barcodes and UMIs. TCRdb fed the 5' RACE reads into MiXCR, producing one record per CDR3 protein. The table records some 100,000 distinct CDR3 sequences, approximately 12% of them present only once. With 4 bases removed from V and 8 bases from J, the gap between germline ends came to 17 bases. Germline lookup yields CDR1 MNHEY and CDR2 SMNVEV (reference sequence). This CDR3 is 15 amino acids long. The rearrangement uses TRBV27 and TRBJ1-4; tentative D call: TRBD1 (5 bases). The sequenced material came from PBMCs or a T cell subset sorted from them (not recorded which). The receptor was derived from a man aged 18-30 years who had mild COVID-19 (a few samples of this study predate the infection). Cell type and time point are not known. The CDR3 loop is CASSSADGGSEKLFF. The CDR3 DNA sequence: TGTGCCAGCAGTTCCGCTGACGGGGGGAGCGAAAAACTGTTTTTT.